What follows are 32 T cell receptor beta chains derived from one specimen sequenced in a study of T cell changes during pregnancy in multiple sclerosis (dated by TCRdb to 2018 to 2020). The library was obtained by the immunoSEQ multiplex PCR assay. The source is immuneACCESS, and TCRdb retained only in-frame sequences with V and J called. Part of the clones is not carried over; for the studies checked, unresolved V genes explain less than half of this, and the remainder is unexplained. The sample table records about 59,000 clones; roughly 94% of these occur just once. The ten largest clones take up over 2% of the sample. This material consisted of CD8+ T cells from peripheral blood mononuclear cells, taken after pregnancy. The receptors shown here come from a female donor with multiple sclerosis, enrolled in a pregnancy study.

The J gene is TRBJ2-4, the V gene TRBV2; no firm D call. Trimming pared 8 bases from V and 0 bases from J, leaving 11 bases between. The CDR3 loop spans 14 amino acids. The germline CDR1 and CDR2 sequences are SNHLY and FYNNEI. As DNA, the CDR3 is TGTGCCAGCGGCCGCGGCCTAGCCAAAAACATTCAGTACTTC. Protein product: CASGRGLAKNIQYF.

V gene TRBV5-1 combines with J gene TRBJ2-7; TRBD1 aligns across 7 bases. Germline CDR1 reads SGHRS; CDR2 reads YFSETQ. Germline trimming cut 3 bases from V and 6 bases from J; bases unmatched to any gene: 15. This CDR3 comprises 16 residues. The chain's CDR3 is CASSYVPGTDRGEQYF. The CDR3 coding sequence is TGCGCCAGCAGCTATGTCCCCGGGACAGATAGGGGCGAGCAGTACTTC.

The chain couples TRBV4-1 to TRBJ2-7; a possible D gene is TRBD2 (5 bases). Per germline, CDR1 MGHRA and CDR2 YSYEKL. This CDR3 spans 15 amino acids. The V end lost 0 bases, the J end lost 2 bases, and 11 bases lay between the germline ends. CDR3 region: CASSQEPEGTYEQYF. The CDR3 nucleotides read TGCGCCAGCAGCCAAGAACCCGAGGGTACCTACGAGCAGTACTTC.

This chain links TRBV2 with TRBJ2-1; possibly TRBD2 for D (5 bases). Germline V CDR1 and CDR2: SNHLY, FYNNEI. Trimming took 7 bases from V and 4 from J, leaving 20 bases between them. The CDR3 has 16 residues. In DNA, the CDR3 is TGTGCCAGCACCCTCACGTGGGAGTTTAAGTACAATGAGCAGTTCTTC. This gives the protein CASTLTWEFKYNEQFF.

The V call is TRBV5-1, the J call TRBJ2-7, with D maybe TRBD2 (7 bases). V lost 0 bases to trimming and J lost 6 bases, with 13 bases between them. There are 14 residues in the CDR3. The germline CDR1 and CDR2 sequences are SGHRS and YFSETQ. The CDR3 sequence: CASSLESGGLEQYF. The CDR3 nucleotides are TGCGCCAGCAGCTTGGAATCGGGGGGCCTCGAGCAGTACTTC.

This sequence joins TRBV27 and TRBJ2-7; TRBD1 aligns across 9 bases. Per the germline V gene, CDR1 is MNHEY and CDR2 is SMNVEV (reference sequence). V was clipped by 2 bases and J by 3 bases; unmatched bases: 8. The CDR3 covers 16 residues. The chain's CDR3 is CASSLGLGQGHYEQYF. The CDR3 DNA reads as TGTGCCAGCAGTTTAGGGTTGGGACAGGGTCACTACGAGCAGTACTTC.

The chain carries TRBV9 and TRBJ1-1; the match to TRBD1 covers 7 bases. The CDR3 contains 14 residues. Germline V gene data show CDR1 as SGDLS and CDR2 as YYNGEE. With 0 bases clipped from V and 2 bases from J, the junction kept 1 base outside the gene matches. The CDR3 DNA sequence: TGTGCCAGCAGCGTAGGACAGGGAAACACTGAAGCTTTCTTT. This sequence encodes CASSVGQGNTEAFF.

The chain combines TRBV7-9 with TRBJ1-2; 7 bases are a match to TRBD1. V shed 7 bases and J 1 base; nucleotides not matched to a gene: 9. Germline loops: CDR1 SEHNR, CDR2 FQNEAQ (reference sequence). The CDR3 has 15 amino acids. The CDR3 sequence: CASKGTERHNYGYTF. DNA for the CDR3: TGTGCCAGCAAAGGGACAGAGCGTCATAACTATGGCTACACCTTC.

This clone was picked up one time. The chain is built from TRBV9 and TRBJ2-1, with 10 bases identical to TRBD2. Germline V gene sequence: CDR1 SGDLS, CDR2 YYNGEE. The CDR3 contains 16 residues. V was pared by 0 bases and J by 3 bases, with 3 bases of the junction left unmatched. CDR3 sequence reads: CASSVAGTSVYNEQFF. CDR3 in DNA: TGTGCCAGCAGCGTAGCTGGGACTAGCGTCTACAATGAGCAGTTCTTC.

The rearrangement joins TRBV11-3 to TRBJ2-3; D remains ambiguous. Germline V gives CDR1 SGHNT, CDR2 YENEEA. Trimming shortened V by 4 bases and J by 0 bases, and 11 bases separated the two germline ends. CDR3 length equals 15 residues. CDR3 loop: CASSSYPASTDTQYF. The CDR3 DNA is TGTGCCAGCAGCTCCTACCCTGCTAGCACAGATACGCAGTATTTT.

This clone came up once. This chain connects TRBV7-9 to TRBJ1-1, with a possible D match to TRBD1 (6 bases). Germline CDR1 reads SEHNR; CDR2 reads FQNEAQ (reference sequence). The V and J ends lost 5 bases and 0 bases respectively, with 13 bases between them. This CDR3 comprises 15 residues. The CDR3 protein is CASSLPRGLNTEAFF. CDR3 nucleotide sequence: TGTGCCAGCAGCCTACCCAGGGGATTGAACACTGAAGCTTTCTTT.

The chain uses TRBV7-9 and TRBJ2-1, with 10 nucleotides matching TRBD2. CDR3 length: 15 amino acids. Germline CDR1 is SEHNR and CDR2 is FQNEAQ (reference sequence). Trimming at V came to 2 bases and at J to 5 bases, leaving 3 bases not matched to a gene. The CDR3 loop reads CASSLTSGTNNEQFF. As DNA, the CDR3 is TGTGCCAGCAGCTTAACTAGCGGGACCAACAATGAGCAGTTCTTC.

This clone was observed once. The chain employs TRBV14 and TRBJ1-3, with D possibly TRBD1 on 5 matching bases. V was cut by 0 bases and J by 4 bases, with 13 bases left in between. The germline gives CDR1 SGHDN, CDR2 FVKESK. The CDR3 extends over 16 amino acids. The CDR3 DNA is TGTGCCAGCAGCCAAGACTTCGGGGGATCAGGAAACACCATATATTTT. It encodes CASSQDFGGSGNTIYF.

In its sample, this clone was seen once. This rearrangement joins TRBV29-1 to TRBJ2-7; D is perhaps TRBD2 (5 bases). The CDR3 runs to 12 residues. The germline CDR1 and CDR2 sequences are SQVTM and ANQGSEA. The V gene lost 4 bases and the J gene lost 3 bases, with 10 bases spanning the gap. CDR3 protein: CSVVEGNYEQYF. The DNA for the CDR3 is TGCAGCGTTGTCGAGGGTAACTACGAGCAGTACTTC.

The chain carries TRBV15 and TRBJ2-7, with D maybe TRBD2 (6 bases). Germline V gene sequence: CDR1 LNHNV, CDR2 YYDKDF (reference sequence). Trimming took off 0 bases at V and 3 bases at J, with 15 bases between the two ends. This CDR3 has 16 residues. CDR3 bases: TGTGCCACCAGCAGAGAGAGGAGGGTGCCCCACTACGAGCAGTACTTC. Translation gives CATSRERRVPHYEQYF. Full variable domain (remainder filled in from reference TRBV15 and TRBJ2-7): DAMVIQNPRYQVTQFGKPVTLSCSQTLNHNVMYWYQQKSSQAPKLLFHYYDKDFNNEADTPDNFQSRRPNTSFCFLDIRSPGLGDTAMYLCATSRERRVPHYEQYFGPGTRLTVT.

As DNA, the CDR3 is TGTGCCAGCAGTTACAAGGCCGGGGTTCACTACGAGCAGTACTTC. Protein product: CASSYKAGVHYEQYF. The chain has TRBV6-6 and TRBJ2-7; a weak D match, TRBD2 (5 bases). V was pared by 2 bases and J by 3 bases, with 14 bases between. The germline gives CDR1 MNHNY, CDR2 SVGAGI (reference sequence). The CDR3 is made up of 15 amino acids.

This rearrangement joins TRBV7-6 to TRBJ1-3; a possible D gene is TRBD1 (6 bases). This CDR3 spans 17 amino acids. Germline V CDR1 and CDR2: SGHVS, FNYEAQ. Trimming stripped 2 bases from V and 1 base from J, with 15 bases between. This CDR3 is CASSLTGPALSGNTIYF. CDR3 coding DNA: TGTGCCAGCAGCTTAACAGGGCCGGCATTGTCTGGAAACACCATATATTTT.

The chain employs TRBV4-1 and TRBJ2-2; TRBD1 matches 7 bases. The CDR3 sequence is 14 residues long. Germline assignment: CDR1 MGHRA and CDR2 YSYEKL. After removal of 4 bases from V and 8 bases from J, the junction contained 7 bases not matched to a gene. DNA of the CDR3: TGCGCCAGCAGCCGACAAGACAGGGAGGGGGAGCTGTTTTTT. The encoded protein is CASSRQDREGELFF.

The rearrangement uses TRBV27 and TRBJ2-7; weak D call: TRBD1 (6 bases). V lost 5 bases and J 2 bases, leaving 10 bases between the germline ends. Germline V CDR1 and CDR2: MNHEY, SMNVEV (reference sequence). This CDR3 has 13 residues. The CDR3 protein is CASSTGHTYEQYF. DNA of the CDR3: TGTGCCAGCAGTACGGGACATACCTACGAGCAGTACTTC.

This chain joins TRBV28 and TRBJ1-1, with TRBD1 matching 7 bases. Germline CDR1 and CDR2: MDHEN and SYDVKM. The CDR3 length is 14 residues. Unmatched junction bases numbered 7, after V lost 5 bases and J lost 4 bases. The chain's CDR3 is CASSRRGLGTEAFF. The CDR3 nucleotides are TGTGCCAGCAGTAGAAGGGGGCTAGGCACTGAAGCTTTCTTT.

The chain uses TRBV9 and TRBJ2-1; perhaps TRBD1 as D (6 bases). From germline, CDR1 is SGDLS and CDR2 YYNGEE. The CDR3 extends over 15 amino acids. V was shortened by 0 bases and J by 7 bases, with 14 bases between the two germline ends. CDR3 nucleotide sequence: TGTGCCAGCAGCGTAGGTGGACAGCAATTTAATGAGCAGTTCTTC. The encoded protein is CASSVGGQQFNEQFF.

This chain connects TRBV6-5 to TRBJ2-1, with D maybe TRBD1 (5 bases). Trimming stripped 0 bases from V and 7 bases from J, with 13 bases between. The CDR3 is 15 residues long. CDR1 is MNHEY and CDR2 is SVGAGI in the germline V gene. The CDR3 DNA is TGTGCCAGCAGTTACTCGACAGACTCCGTGAATGAGCAGTTCTTC. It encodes CASSYSTDSVNEQFF.

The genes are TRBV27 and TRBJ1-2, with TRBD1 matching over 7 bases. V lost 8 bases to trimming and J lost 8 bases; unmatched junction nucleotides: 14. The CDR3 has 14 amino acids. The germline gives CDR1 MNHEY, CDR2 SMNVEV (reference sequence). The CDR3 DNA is TGTGCCAGCGCGCAGACAGGGTCCTCAGACGGCTACACCTTC. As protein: CASAQTGSSDGYTF.

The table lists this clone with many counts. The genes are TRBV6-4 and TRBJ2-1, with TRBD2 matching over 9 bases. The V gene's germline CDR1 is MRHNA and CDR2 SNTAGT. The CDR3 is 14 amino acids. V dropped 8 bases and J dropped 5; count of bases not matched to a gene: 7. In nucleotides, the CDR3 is TGTGCCAGCGCAGCTAGCGGGGAAAACAATGAGCAGTTCTTC. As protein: CASAASGENNEQFF.

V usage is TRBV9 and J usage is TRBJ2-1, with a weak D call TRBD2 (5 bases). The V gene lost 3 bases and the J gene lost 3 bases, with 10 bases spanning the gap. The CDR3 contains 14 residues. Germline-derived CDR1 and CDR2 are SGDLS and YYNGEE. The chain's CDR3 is CASSGSGNYNEQFF. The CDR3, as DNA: TGTGCCAGCAGCGGCTCGGGAAACTACAATGAGCAGTTCTTC.

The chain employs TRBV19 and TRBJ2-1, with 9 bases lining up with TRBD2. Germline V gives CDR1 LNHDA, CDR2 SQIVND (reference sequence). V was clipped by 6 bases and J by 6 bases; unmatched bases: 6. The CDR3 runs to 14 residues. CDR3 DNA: TGTGCCAGTAGGGGCGCGGGAGGGGGCAATGAGCAGTTCTTC. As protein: CASRGAGGGNEQFF. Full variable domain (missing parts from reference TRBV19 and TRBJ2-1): DGGITQSPKYLFRKEGQNVTLSCEQNLNHDAMYWYRQDPGQGLRLIYYSQIVNDFQKGDIAEGYSVSREKKESFPLTVTSAQKNPTAFYLCASRGAGGGNEQFFGPGTRLTVL.

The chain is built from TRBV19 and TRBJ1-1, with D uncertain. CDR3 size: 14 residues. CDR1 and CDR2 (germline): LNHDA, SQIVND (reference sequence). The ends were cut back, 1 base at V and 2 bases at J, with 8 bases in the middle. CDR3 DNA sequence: TGTGCCAGTAGTATAGCCTGGGCCAACACTGAAGCTTTCTTT. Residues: CASSIAWANTEAFF.

CDR3 amino acids: CASSILAGVNEQFF. In DNA, the CDR3 is TGTGCCAGTAGTATTCTAGCGGGAGTCAATGAGCAGTTCTTC. The chain recombines TRBV19 with TRBJ2-1; TRBD2 matches 10 bases. The CDR3 has 14 residues. CDR1 is LNHDA, CDR2 SQIVND, per germline (reference sequence). With V trimmed by 3 bases and J by 6 bases, 2 bases remained unmatched.

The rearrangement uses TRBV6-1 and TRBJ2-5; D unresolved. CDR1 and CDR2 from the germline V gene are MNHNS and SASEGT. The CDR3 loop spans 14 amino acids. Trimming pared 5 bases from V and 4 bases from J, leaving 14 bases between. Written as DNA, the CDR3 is TGTGCCAGCAGTCCCCCACGTTTTAGAGAGACCCAGTACTTC. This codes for CASSPPRFRETQYF.

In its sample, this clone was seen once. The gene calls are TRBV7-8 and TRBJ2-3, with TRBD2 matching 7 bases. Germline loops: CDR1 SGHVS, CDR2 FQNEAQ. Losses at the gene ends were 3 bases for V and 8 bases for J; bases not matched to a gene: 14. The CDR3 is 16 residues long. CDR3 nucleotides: TGTGCCAGCAGCTTCAGGGAGGGTCTAGGGTACGGTACGCAGTATTTT. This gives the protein CASSFREGLGYGTQYF.

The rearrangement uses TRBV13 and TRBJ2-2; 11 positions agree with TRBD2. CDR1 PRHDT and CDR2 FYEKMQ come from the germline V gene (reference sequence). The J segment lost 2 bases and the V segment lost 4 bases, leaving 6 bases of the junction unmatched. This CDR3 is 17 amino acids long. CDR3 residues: CASSYGLAGSNTGELFF. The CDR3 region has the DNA TGTGCCAGCAGCTATGGACTAGCGGGCTCAAACACCGGGGAGCTGTTTTTT. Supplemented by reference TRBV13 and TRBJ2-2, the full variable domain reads AAGVIQSPRHLIKEKRETATLKCYPIPRHDTVYWYQQGPGQDPQFLISFYEKMQSDKGSIPDRFSAQQFSDYHSELNMSSLELGDSALYFCASSYGLAGSNTGELFFGEGSRLTVL.

The CDR3 DNA follows: TGTGCCAGCAGATTCTCCTGGGGCAGTACCTACGAGCAGTACTTC. The encoded protein is CASRFSWGSTYEQYF. This chain connects TRBV27 to TRBJ2-7; TRBD1 is a possible D gene (5 bases). Germline assignment: CDR1 MNHEY and CDR2 SMNVEV (reference sequence). The CDR3 loop spans 15 amino acids. Trimming removed 6 bases from V and 2 bases from J, with 17 bases in between.